This is a list of T cell receptor beta chains from one sample in a study of identifying expanded T cells in peripheral blood. Produced via immunoSEQ multiplex PCR; TCRdb's table is partial and in-frame only. The sample carries approximately 130,000 clones, approximately 88% recorded once. Sequencing input: blood. The receptor source for this set is a person between 18 and 75 years old in good health. Each CDR3 is given with its conserved first and last residue. D genes are given only for firm matches. Clone sizes are given selectively: once, few, many, or a class where the clone is expanded.

D gene	V gene	J gene	clone size	CDR3 protein	CDR3 DNA
.	TRBV7-2	TRBJ2-3	few	CASRQKPGGLSTDTQYF	TGTGCCAGCAGACAAAAACCGGGCGGTTTGAGCACAGATACGCAGTATTTT
TRBD1	TRBV5-4	TRBJ1-1	.	CASSPGTAILGGTEAFF	TGTGCCAGCAGTCCGGGGACAGCGATACTTGGCGGCACTGAAGCTTTCTTT
.	TRBV7-2	TRBJ2-7	.	CASSGTRGYEQYF	TGTGCCAGCAGCGGAACCAGGGGTTACGAGCAGTACTTC
.	TRBV6-4	TRBJ1-1	.	CASSANSMNTEAFF	TGTGCCAGCAGTGCCAATTCCATGAACACTGAAGCTTTCTTT
.	TRBV2	TRBJ1-3	.	CASSIGVRWGNTIYF	TGTGCCAGCAGTATCGGGGTTCGGTGGGGAAACACCATATATTTT
TRBD1	TRBV18	TRBJ2-7	.	CASSPRGQGRAYEQYF	TGTGCCAGCTCACCGAGAGGACAGGGACGGGCCTACGAGCAGTACTTC
.	TRBV11-2	TRBJ2-5	.	CASSSSRGLETQYF	TGTGCCAGCAGCTCTTCCAGGGGTTTAGAGACCCAGTACTTC
.	TRBV4-3	TRBJ1-1	.	CASRGQIMGNTEAFF	TGCGCCAGCCGCGGCCAGATAATGGGGAACACTGAAGCTTTCTTT
.	TRBV28	TRBJ2-2	.	CASSVTPNTGELFF	TGTGCCAGCAGCGTCACGCCAAACACCGGGGAGCTGTTTTTT
.	TRBV19	TRBJ1-5	once	CASSMGGNQPQHF	TGTGCCAGTAGTATGGGGGGCAATCAGCCCCAGCATTTT
.	TRBV30	TRBJ1-4	.	CAWRRGRPFEKLFF	TGTGCCTGGAGGCGTGGCAGGCCTTTTGAAAAACTGTTTTTT
.	TRBV10-2	TRBJ1-1	.	CASSELQGNTEAFF	TGCGCCAGCAGTGAGTTGCAGGGGAACACTGAAGCTTTCTTT
.	TRBV30	TRBJ1-5	once	CASSRGSNQPQHF	TGTGCCTCTTCGCGGGGGAGCAATCAGCCCCAGCATTTT
.	TRBV5-1	TRBJ2-7	.	CASSLGQALYEQYF	TGCGCCAGCAGCTTGGGACAGGCATTATACGAGCAGTACTTC
.	TRBV7-9	TRBJ1-1	.	CASSLDLGEGTEAFF	TGTGCCAGCAGCTTAGACCTCGGGGAGGGCACTGAAGCTTTCTTT
.	TRBV7-7	TRBJ2-6	.	CASSSTVGGFHSGANVLTF	TGTGCCAGCAGCTCCACGGTGGGGGGATTTCACTCTGGGGCCAACGTCCTGACTTTC
.	TRBV6-5	TRBJ1-2	.	CASSSLPGGWGTF	TGTGCCAGCAGTTCCCTCCCGGGAGGGTGGGGCACCTTC
TRBD2	TRBV11-3	TRBJ2-2	once	CASSLEVLAGAGRGTGELFF	TGTGCCAGCAGCTTAGAGGTGCTAGCGGGGGCCGGGCGGGGCACCGGGGAGCTGTTTTTT
.	TRBV27	TRBJ1-4	.	CASQIRVGSRNEKLFF	TGTGCCAGCCAAATACGTGTGGGGAGTCGTAACGAAAAACTGTTTTTT
.	TRBV30	TRBJ1-2	few	CAWSIPRSYGYTF	TGTGCCTGGAGTATCCCGAGGAGTTATGGCTACACCTTC
TRBD1	TRBV9	TRBJ1-2	.	CASRQGGDNYGYTF	TGTGCCAGCAGACAGGGGGGAGATAACTATGGCTACACCTTC
TRBD1	TRBV6-6	TRBJ1-4	.	CASIHSTVTGEKLFF	TGTGCCAGCATTCACTCAACAGTGACAGGGGAGAAACTGTTTTTT
.	TRBV2	TRBJ2-4	.	CASSSRDPLEGIQYF	TGTGCCAGCAGTTCCCGGGACCCCTTAGAGGGCATTCAGTACTTC
.	TRBV7-9	TRBJ2-3	.	CASSESGGGRYTDTQYF	TGTGCCAGCAGCGAAAGTGGAGGAGGACGGTACACAGATACGCAGTATTTT
.	TRBV5-5	TRBJ1-5	.	CASSFGSGMGQPQHF	TGTGCCAGCAGCTTCGGCTCTGGCATGGGGCAGCCCCAGCATTTT
.	TRBV6-1	TRBJ2-1	.	CASSGSSYNEQFF	TGTGCCAGCAGTGGAAGCTCCTACAATGAGCAGTTCTTC
.	TRBV6-5	TRBJ1-4	.	CATQEDEKLFF	TGTGCCACGCAGGAGGATGAAAAACTGTTTTTT
.	TRBV10-3	TRBJ1-5	.	CAISLTGGNQPQHF	TGTGCCATCAGTTTGACAGGCGGCAATCAGCCCCAGCATTTT
.	TRBV11-3	TRBJ2-7	few	CASSRDYEQYF	TGTGCCAGCAGCCGGGACTACGAGCAGTACTTC
TRBD1	TRBV6-6	TRBJ2-7	.	CASSYTGQGNSYEQYF	TGTGCCAGCAGTTACACCGGACAGGGAAACTCCTACGAGCAGTACTTC
.	TRBV11-2	TRBJ2-2	.	CASSLQRGLGTGELFF	TGTGCCAGCAGCCTCCAGAGGGGGTTGGGGACCGGGGAGCTGTTTTTT
.	TRBV7-9	TRBJ2-1	.	CASSLRVRETYNEQFF	TGTGCCAGCAGCTTAAGGGTCAGGGAGACCTACAATGAGCAGTTCTTC
.	TRBV4-3	TRBJ1-2	.	CASSQGVRDGYTF	TGCGCCAGCAGCCAAGGGGTTAGAGATGGCTACACCTTC
.	TRBV5-1	TRBJ1-2	.	CASSSEGGYQGYTF	TGCGCCAGCAGCTCAGAGGGGGGATATCAAGGCTACACCTTC
.	TRBV27	TRBJ2-2	.	CASSLLGRGRLFF	TGTGCCAGCAGTTTACTAGGCCGGGGAAGACTGTTTTTT
TRBD1	TRBV7-2	TRBJ1-1	.	CASSLSRTGGTEAFF	TGTGCCAGCAGCTTAAGTAGGACAGGGGGCACTGAAGCTTTCTTT
.	TRBV7-9	TRBJ2-7	.	CASSRGPPNYEQYF	TGTGCCAGCAGTCGGGGACCCCCCAACTACGAGCAGTACTTC
TRBD1	TRBV11-2	TRBJ1-2	once	CASSLGQARYGYTF	TGTGCCAGCAGCTTGGGACAGGCCCGCTATGGCTACACCTTC
.	TRBV7-9	TRBJ1-2	.	CASSSGGGGYTF	TGTGCCAGCAGCTCGGGGGGCGGTGGCTACACCTTC
TRBD1	TRBV7-9	TRBJ2-7	.	CASSSGQGAYEQYF	TGTGCCAGCAGCTCGGGACAGGGGGCCTACGAGCAGTACTTC
TRBD1	TRBV5-4	TRBJ2-5	.	CASMPGQGVETQYF	TGTGCCAGCATGCCGGGACAGGGAGTTGAGACCCAGTACTTC
.	TRBV10-3	TRBJ2-1	many	CAGGALGNEQFF	TGTGCCGGGGGGGCCCTGGGGAATGAGCAGTTCTTC
.	TRBV7-9	TRBJ2-7	.	CASSFDRIYEQYF	TGTGCCAGCAGCTTTGACAGAATCTACGAGCAGTACTTC
.	TRBV5-5	TRBJ1-6	few	CATSHGGREDSPLHF	TGTGCCACCTCACACGGGGGAAGGGAGGATTCACCCCTCCACTTT
TRBD1	TRBV19	TRBJ1-1	.	CASSTRTGRLNTEAFF	TGTGCCAGTAGTACCCGGACAGGACGTCTGAACACTGAAGCTTTCTTT
TRBD2	TRBV4-1	TRBJ2-7	.	CASSQVITRDYRTYEQYF	TGCGCCAGCAGCCAAGTTATAACCCGGGACTATCGAACCTACGAGCAGTACTTC
.	TRBV5-5	TRBJ1-2	.	CASSITEGRRGYTF	TGTGCCAGCAGCATTACAGAGGGTAGAAGAGGCTACACCTTC